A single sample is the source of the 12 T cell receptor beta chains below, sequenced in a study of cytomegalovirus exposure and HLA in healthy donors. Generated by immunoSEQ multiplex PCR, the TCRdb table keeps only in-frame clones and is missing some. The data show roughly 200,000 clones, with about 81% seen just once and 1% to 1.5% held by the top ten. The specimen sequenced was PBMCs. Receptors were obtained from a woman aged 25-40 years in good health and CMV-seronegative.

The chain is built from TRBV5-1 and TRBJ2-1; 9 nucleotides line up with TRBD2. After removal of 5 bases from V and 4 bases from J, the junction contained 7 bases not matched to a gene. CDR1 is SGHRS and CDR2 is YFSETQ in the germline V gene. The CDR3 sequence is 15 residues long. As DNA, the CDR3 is TGCGCCAGCAGTTCTAGCGGGACTGTTTACAATGAGCAGTTCTTC. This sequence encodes CASSSSGTVYNEQFF.

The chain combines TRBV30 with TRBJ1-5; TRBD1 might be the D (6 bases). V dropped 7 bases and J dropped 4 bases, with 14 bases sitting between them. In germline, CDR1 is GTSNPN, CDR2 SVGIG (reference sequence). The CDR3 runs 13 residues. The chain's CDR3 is CAYSGQINQPQHF. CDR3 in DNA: TGTGCCTACTCAGGACAGATAAATCAGCCCCAGCATTTT.

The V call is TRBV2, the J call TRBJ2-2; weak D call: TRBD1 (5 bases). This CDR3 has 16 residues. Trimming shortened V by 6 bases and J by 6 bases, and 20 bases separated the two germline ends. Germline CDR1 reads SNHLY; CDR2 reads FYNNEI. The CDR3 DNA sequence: TGTGCCAGCAGCCTGAGGACACTTCAAAAACCCGGGGAGCTGTTTTTT. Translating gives CASSLRTLQKPGELFF.

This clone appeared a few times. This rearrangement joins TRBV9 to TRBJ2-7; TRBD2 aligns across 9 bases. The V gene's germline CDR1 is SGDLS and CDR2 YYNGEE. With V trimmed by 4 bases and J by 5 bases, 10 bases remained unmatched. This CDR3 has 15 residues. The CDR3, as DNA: TGTGCCAGCAGCTTCTTAGCGGGAGTATTCGACGAGCAGTACTTC. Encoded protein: CASSFLAGVFDEQYF. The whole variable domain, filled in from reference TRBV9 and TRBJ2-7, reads DSGVTQTPKHLITATGQRVTLRCSPRSGDLSVYWYQQSLDQGLQFLIQYYNGEERAKGNILERFSAQQFPDLHSELNLSSLELGDSALYFCASSFLAGVFDEQYFGPGTRLTVT.

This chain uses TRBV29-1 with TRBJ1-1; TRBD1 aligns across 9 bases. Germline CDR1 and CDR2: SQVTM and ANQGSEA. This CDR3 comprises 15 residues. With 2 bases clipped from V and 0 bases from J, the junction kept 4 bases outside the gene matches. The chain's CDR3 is CSVERRDRVNTEAFF. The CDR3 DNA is TGCAGCGTTGAAAGGAGGGACAGGGTGAACACTGAAGCTTTCTTT. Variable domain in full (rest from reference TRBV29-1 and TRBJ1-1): SAVISQKPSRDICQRGTSLTIQCQVDSQVTMMFWYRQQPGQSLTLIATANQGSEATYESGFVIDKFPISRPNLTFSTLTVSNMSPEDSSIYLCSVERRDRVNTEAFFGQGTRLTVV.

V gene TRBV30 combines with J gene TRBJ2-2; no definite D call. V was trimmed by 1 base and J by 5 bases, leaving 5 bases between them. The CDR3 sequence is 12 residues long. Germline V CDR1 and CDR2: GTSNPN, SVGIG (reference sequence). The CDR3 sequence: CAWSAGTGELFF. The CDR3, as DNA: TGTGCCTGGAGTGCAGGTACCGGGGAGCTGTTTTTT. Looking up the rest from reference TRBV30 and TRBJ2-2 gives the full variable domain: SQTIHQWPATLVQPVGSPLSLECTVEGTSNPNLYWYRQAAGRGLQLLFYSVGIGQISSEVPQNLSASRPQDRQFILSSKKLLLSDSGFYLCAWSAGTGELFFGEGSRLTVL.

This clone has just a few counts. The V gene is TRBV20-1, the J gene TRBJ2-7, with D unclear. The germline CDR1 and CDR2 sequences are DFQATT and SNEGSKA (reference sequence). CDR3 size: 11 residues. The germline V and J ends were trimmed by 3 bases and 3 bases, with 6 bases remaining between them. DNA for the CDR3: TGCAGTGCTAGGGGCTACTACGAGCAGTACTTC. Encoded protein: CSARGYYEQYF.

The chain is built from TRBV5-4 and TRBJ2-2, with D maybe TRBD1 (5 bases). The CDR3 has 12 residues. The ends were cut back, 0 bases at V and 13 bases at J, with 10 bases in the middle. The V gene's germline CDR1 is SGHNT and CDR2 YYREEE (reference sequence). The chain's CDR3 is CASSLAQGGLFF. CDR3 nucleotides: TGTGCCAGCAGCTTGGCGCAGGGCGGGCTGTTTTTT.

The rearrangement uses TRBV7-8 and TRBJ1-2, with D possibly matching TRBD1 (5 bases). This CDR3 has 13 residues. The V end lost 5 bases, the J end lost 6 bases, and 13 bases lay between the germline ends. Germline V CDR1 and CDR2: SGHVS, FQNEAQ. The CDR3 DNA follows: TGTGCCAGCAGCCCAGCGGGACGGAATGGCTACACCTTC. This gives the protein CASSPAGRNGYTF.

CDR3 nucleotide sequence: TGCGCCAGCAGCTCGAGCGGACGGACTAGCACAGATACGCAGTATTTT. Its translation is CASSSSGRTSTDTQYF. The chain links TRBV5-1 to TRBJ2-3; possible D gene TRBD2, 5 bases. In germline, CDR1 is SGHRS, CDR2 YFSETQ. There are 16 residues in the CDR3. V was pared by 3 bases and J by 0 bases, with 14 bases between.

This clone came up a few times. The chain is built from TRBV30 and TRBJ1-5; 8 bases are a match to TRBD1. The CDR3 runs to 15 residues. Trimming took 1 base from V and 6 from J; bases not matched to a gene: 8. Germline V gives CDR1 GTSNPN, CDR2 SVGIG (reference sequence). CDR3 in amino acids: CAWSATGAIGQPQHF. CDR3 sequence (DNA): TGTGCCTGGAGTGCGACAGGGGCAATAGGTCAGCCCCAGCATTTT.

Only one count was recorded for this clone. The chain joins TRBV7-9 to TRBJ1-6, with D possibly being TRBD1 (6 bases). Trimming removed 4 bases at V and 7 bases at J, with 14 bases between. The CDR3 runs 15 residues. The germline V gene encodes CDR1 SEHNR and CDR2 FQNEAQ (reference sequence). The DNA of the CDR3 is TGTGCCAGCAGCTCCGGGGGGCTGGAGAATTCACCCCTCCACTTT. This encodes CASSSGGLENSPLHF.